The sequence of this T cell receptor (beta chain) was determined in a study of blood T cell repertoires in COVID-19. Overall study context: The samples span acute and convalescent COVID-19 from the United States, Italy and Spain.

This clone was detected only once. Here immunoSEQ multiplex PCR was the method, and the copy in TCRdb shows in-frame clones only, minus some. The profile shows almost 250,000 clones, around 88% of them singletons. The germline V and J ends were trimmed by 4 bases and 4 bases, with 10 bases remaining between them. The CDR3 is 13 amino acids. Germline V gene data show CDR1 as LGHDT and CDR2 as YNNKEL (reference sequence). Sequencing was performed on PBMCs or T cells enriched from blood (not recorded which). This receptor was taken from a woman aged 25 to 39 who had recovered from COVID-19. V usage is TRBV3-1 (or the pseudogene TRBV3-2) and J usage is TRBJ1-2, with D possibly being TRBD1 (5 bases). CDR3 DNA sequence: TGTGCCAGCAGCCGGGGGGGACCCTATGGCTACACCTTC. Translating gives CASSRGGPYGYTF.